These 29 T cell receptor beta chains share one sample of origin, sequenced in a study of cytomegalovirus exposure and HLA in healthy donors. The study ran its PCR with 60 Vbeta and 13 Jbeta primers. Produced via immunoSEQ multiplex PCR; TCRdb's table is partial and in-frame only. The table lists roughly 120,000 clones. The specimen was PBMCs. Receptors originate from a young man in good health and CMV-seronegative.

The V call is TRBV18, the J call TRBJ2-1, with 9 bases aligning to TRBD1. Germline CDR1 reads KGHSH; CDR2 reads LQKENI. V lost 1 base to trimming and J lost 6 bases; unmatched junction nucleotides: 10. The CDR3 length is 17 residues. The CDR3 bases are TGTGCCAGCTCACCACGGGGACAGGGAAGCTTCGGCAATGAGCAGTTCTTC. Protein sequence: CASSPRGQGSFGNEQFF. The full variable domain, its missing parts supplied by reference TRBV18 and TRBJ2-1, is NAGVMQNPRHLVRRRGQEARLRCSPMKGHSHVYWYRQLPEEGLKFMVYLQKENIIDESGMPKERFSAEFPKEGPSILRIQQVVRGDSAAYFCASSPRGQGSFGNEQFFGPGTRLTVL.

The V gene is TRBV25-1, the J gene TRBJ1-1; D is unresolved. The V gene lost 3 bases and the J gene lost 1 base, with 6 bases spanning the gap. CDR1 and CDR2 (germline): MGHDK, SYGVNS. This CDR3 has 13 residues. The CDR3 sequence: CASSETQNTEAFF. The CDR3, as DNA: TGTGCCAGCAGTGAGACACAGAACACTGAAGCTTTCTTT.

The CDR3 sequence: CASSLGGVEQYF. The DNA of the CDR3 is TGCGCCAGCAGCTTAGGAGGGGTCGAGCAGTACTTC. The chain has TRBV5-1 and TRBJ2-7, with D possibly matching TRBD2 (6 bases). Trimming removed 2 bases at V and 6 bases at J, with 9 bases between. The CDR3 loop spans 12 amino acids. CDR1 and CDR2 (germline): SGHRS, YFSETQ.

The chain combines TRBV27 with TRBJ2-1; 7 bases are a match to TRBD2. The V segment lost 9 bases and the J segment 2 bases; nucleotides outside the gene matches: 10. Germline V gives CDR1 MNHEY, CDR2 SMNVEV (reference sequence). The CDR3 length is 15 residues. The CDR3 spells CASRLWGGTYNEQFF. DNA for the CDR3: TGTGCCAGTCGCCTCTGGGGGGGTACCTACAATGAGCAGTTCTTC.

With regard to this clone: Other nucleotide sequences from this sample produce the same CDR3. This chain joins TRBV5-1 and TRBJ1-1, with D possibly matching TRBD1 (6 bases). The CDR3 length is 14 residues. Trimming cost V 0 bases and J 2 bases, with 8 bases left between them. Looked up from germline, CDR1 is SGHRS and CDR2 is YFSETQ. CDR3 nucleotides: TGCGCCAGCAGCTTGGGACAGGTCAACACTGAAGCTTTCTTT. It yields the protein CASSLGQVNTEAFF. Looking up the rest from reference TRBV5-1 and TRBJ1-1 gives the full variable domain: KAGVTQTPRYLIKTRGQQVTLSCSPISGHRSVSWYQQTPGQGLQFLFEYFSETQRNKGNFPGRFSGRQFSNSRSEMNVSTLELGDSALYLCASSLGQVNTEAFFGQGTRLTVV.

This sequence joins TRBV7-8 and TRBJ2-7, with a possible D match to TRBD2 (5 bases). CDR3 length: 13 amino acids. V was cut by 2 bases and J by 1 base, with 6 bases left in between. Germline V lookup: CDR1 SGHVS, CDR2 FQNEAQ. The chain's CDR3 is CASSLRGSYEQYF. The DNA of the CDR3 is TGTGCCAGCAGCTTAAGAGGGTCCTACGAGCAGTACTTC.

J is TRBJ1-5 and V is TRBV2; D is unresolved. The CDR3 spans 11 residues. The V and J ends lost 4 bases and 10 bases respectively, with 8 bases between them. Germline V gene sequence: CDR1 SNHLY, CDR2 FYNNEI. The CDR3 loop reads CASSGDSPQHF. CDR3 nucleotides: TGTGCCAGCAGTGGCGATTCCCCCCAGCATTTT.

In the case of this clone: The same CDR3 can be traced to other DNA sequences in this sample. The chain recombines TRBV5-1 with TRBJ2-5; 8 positions agree with TRBD2. The J call may be in error: the DNA end matches TRBJ2-7 better. Germline V gene data show CDR1 as SGHRS and CDR2 as YFSETQ. This CDR3 has 16 residues. The CDR3 sequence is CASSLALAGGTYEQYF. CDR3 DNA: TGCGCCAGCAGCTTGGCCCTGGCGGGAGGTACCTACGAGCAGTACTTC.

Notes on this clone: Other DNA sequences of this sample code for an identical CDR3. The chain has TRBV6-5 and TRBJ2-2, with a tentative D call TRBD2 (6 bases). Germline V CDR1 and CDR2: MNHEY, SVGAGI. This CDR3 contains 14 residues. Trimming cost V 1 base and J 5 bases, with 8 bases left between them. The CDR3 spells CASSYLGGTGELFF. For the CDR3, the DNA is TGTGCCAGCAGTTACTTGGGGGGAACCGGGGAGCTGTTTTTT.

The CDR3 loop reads CASSLLAEFFTDTQYF. CDR3 in DNA: TGTGCCAGCAGCTTACTAGCGGAATTCTTCACAGATACGCAGTATTTT. V usage is TRBV5-6 and J usage is TRBJ2-3; 8 bases map to TRBD2. V lost 2 bases to trimming and J lost 2 bases; unmatched junction nucleotides: 7. The CDR3 has 16 residues. CDR1 is SGHDT, CDR2 YYEEEE, per germline.

The chain links TRBV27 to TRBJ2-5; 7 bases agree with TRBD2. The ends lost 6 bases at V and 2 bases at J; junction bases unmatched: 6. Germline lookup yields CDR1 MNHEY and CDR2 SMNVEV (reference sequence). This CDR3 region has 14 residues. CDR3 sequence reads: CASRRQGGQETQYF. DNA for the CDR3: TGTGCCAGCAGGAGGCAGGGAGGGCAAGAGACCCAGTACTTC.

V usage is TRBV28 and J usage is TRBJ2-7, with D maybe TRBD1 (5 bases). CDR1 MDHEN and CDR2 SYDVKM come from the germline V gene. This CDR3 is built from 15 residues. The V end lost 5 bases, the J end lost 0 bases, and 14 bases lay between the germline ends. The CDR3 loop reads CASSLRTRSSYEQYF. In nucleotides, the CDR3 is TGTGCCAGCAGTCTAAGGACACGAAGCTCCTACGAGCAGTACTTC.

The gene calls are TRBV7-9 and TRBJ2-5; the D gene is possibly TRBD2 (5 bases). The assigned J gene may be wrong: the sequence end matches TRBJ2-7 better. The germline CDR1 and CDR2 sequences are SEHNR and FQNEAQ (reference sequence). The length of the CDR3 is 15 residues. CDR3 DNA: TGTGCCAGCAGCTTAACTACCAGCGGCACTGACGAGCAGTACTTC. It is translated as CASSLTTSGTDEQYF.

The chain carries TRBV6-5 and TRBJ1-5; 7 bases line up with TRBD1. Unmatched junction bases numbered 2, after V lost 0 bases and J lost 6 bases. CDR1 is MNHEY and CDR2 is SVGAGI in the germline V gene. This CDR3 is 14 amino acids long. The CDR3 here is CASSYSGGAQPQHF. The CDR3 nucleotides read TGTGCCAGCAGTTACTCAGGGGGCGCTCAGCCCCAGCATTTT.

The V and J genes are TRBV5-5 and TRBJ2-2; TRBD2 matches 14 bases. The length of the CDR3 is 16 residues. Looked up from germline, CDR1 is SGHKS and CDR2 is YYEKEE (reference sequence). J was trimmed by 1 base and V by 4 bases; bases with no gene match: 0. The CDR3 reads CASSGLAGGNTGELFF. Here the CDR3 DNA reads TGTGCCAGCAGCGGACTAGCGGGGGGGAACACCGGGGAGCTGTTTTTT.

The V call is TRBV5-1, the J call TRBJ2-3, with D tentatively TRBD1 (6 bases). Germline values: CDR1 SGHRS, CDR2 YFSETQ. Trimming removed 3 bases at V and 9 bases at J, with 23 bases between. This CDR3 spans 16 amino acids. CDR3 bases: TGCGCCAGCAGCTCACTAGGGGGACGGGGTCTTCTCACGCAGTATTTT. Translated: CASSSLGGRGLLTQYF. The full variable domain, with the rest looked up from reference TRBV5-1 and TRBJ2-3, is KAGVTQTPRYLIKTRGQQVTLSCSPISGHRSVSWYQQTPGQGLQFLFEYFSETQRNKGNFPGRFSGRQFSNSRSEMNVSTLELGDSALYLCASSSLGGRGLLTQYFGPGTRLTVL.

The genes are TRBV14 and TRBJ2-5, with D possibly matching TRBD2 (6 bases). Trimming shortened V by 1 base and J by 2 bases, and 11 bases separated the two germline ends. Germline lookup yields CDR1 SGHDN and CDR2 FVKESK. The CDR3 length is 15 residues. For the CDR3, the DNA is TGTGCCAGCAGCCAAGTAGACGGACTACAAGAGACCCAGTACTTC. Translating it yields CASSQVDGLQETQYF. Combining the CDR3 with reference TRBV14 and TRBJ2-5 gives the whole variable domain EAGVTQFPSHSVIEKGQTVTLRCDPISGHDNLYWYRRVMGKEIKFLLHFVKESKQDESGMPNNRFLAERTGGTYSTLKVQPAELEDSGVYFCASSQVDGLQETQYFGPGTRLLVL.

The CDR3 DNA sequence: TGTGCCAGCAGTTCCCCTTCTCCACGGAACATTCAGTACTTC. Its translation is CASSSPSPRNIQYF. The chain carries TRBV28 and TRBJ2-4; D unresolved. The CDR3 runs 14 residues. The germline V gene has CDR1 MDHEN and CDR2 SYDVKM. Trimming took 4 bases from V and 7 from J, leaving 14 bases between them.

The J gene is TRBJ1-2, the V gene TRBV7-9; 7 positions agree with TRBD1. Germline trimming cut 5 bases from V and 1 base from J; bases unmatched to any gene: 4. The germline CDR1 and CDR2 sequences are SEHNR and FQNEAQ (reference sequence). The CDR3 contains 14 residues. CDR3 nucleotides: TGTGCCAGCAGCGGAAGACAGGGTAACTATGGCTACACCTTC. This sequence encodes CASSGRQGNYGYTF.

This sequence joins TRBV4-1 and TRBJ2-1; D is undetermined. Germline loops: CDR1 MGHRA, CDR2 YSYEKL. The CDR3 spans 17 residues. V dropped 0 bases and J dropped 3 bases, with 15 bases sitting between them. This CDR3 reads CASSQDSTYSFYNEQFF. DNA of the CDR3: TGCGCCAGCAGCCAAGATAGTACGTACAGCTTCTACAATGAGCAGTTCTTC.

V is TRBV10-3 and J is TRBJ1-1; D not certain. This CDR3 is built from 13 residues. V lost 4 bases and J lost 6, with 12 bases in between. The V gene's germline CDR1 is ENHRY and CDR2 SYGVKD. DNA of the CDR3: TGTGCCATCAGTGGAGGAGGGCCCCCTGAAGCTTTCTTT. This gives the protein CAISGGGPPEAFF.

The V and J genes are TRBV27 and TRBJ2-1; 7 bases map to TRBD2. Germline V gene data show CDR1 as MNHEY and CDR2 as SMNVEV (reference sequence). The CDR3 has 17 residues. J gave up 0 bases and V 3 bases, and 8 bases lay outside the gene matches. The CDR3 loop reads CASSFWGRTSSYNEQFF. DNA for the CDR3: TGTGCCAGCAGTTTTTGGGGCAGGACTAGCTCCTACAATGAGCAGTTCTTC.

DNA of the CDR3: TGTGCCAGCAGCTTAAACTCGGGACAGGGTCTGTATGGCTACACCTTC. Encoded protein: CASSLNSGQGLYGYTF. This chain links TRBV7-2 with TRBJ1-2; 9 nucleotides agree with TRBD1. CDR3 size: 16 residues. Unmatched junction bases numbered 9, after V lost 2 bases and J lost 5 bases. Germline loops: CDR1 SGHTA, CDR2 FQGNSA.

The V call is TRBV11-2, the J call TRBJ1-6; D may be TRBD1 (5 bases). Trimming shortened V by 1 base and J by 7 bases, and 8 bases separated the two germline ends. The CDR3 loop spans 14 amino acids. CDR1 SGHAT and CDR2 FQNNGV come from the germline V gene. Written as DNA, the CDR3 is TGTGCCAGCAGCTTAGGGACATTGAATTCACCCCTCCACTTT. This gives the protein CASSLGTLNSPLHF.

The rearrangement joins TRBV27 to TRBJ2-7; tentatively, D is TRBD2 (7 bases). V shed 4 bases and J shed 7 bases, with 20 bases lying between them. The CDR3 contains 15 residues. Germline CDR1 and CDR2: MNHEY and SMNVEV (reference sequence). CDR3 sequence reads: CASSSRGGGVGEQYF. In nucleotides, the CDR3 is TGTGCCAGCAGTTCAAGAGGCGGGGGCGTGGGGGAGCAGTACTTC.

CDR3 residues: CSVTMGGSVYGYTF. CDR3 nucleotide sequence: TGCAGCGTTACCATGGGGGGTAGTGTCTATGGCTACACCTTC. The V call is TRBV29-1, the J call TRBJ1-2; tentatively, D is TRBD1 (5 bases). The CDR3 runs to 14 residues. V was trimmed by 5 bases and J by 4 bases, leaving 17 bases between them. CDR1 and CDR2 from the germline V gene are SQVTM and ANQGSEA.

This chain links TRBV5-1 with TRBJ2-5, with D tentatively TRBD1 (6 bases). The ends were cut back, 4 bases at V and 3 bases at J, with 10 bases in the middle. CDR1 and CDR2 from the germline V gene are SGHRS and YFSETQ. The CDR3 is 13 residues long. The CDR3 reads CASSKQGEETQYF. In DNA form, the CDR3 reads TGCGCCAGCAGCAAACAGGGAGAAGAGACCCAGTACTTC.

The chain has TRBV28 and TRBJ1-5; D gene unclear. The ends were cut back, 6 bases at V and 6 bases at J, with 12 bases in the middle. CDR3 length equals 13 residues. Germline V gene data show CDR1 as MDHEN and CDR2 as SYDVKM. The CDR3 DNA is TGTGCCAGCAGGACCCGGACTCGTCAGCCCCAGCATTTT. It specifies CASRTRTRQPQHF.

The J gene is TRBJ1-1, the V gene TRBV7-9; TRBD1 matches at 9 bases. Germline V gene sequence: CDR1 SEHNR, CDR2 FQNEAQ (reference sequence). The V and J ends lost 0 bases and 2 bases, in that order; junction bases with no gene match: 1. The CDR3 consists of 15 residues. CDR3 residues: CASSLAGQGNTEAFF. For the CDR3, the DNA is TGTGCCAGCAGCTTAGCGGGACAGGGAAACACTGAAGCTTTCTTT.